This T cell receptor (beta chain) was captured in a study of blood T cell repertoires in COVID-19. The assay was immunoSEQ multiplex PCR, and TCRdb's table has in-frame clones only and misses some. The sample has about 140,000 clones, over 70% seen once; the top ten hold 1.9%. Germline CDR1 and CDR2: SGDLS and YYNGEE. Trimming cost V 0 bases and J 6 bases, with 17 bases left between them. The CDR3 spans 16 residues. The gene calls are TRBV9 and TRBJ2-3; D is perhaps TRBD2 (7 bases). This clonotype was sampled from a woman aged 55 to 70 with acute or convalescent COVID-19. The specimen sequenced was peripheral blood. In DNA, the CDR3 is TGTGCCAGCAGCGTAGCTACTATCGGGGGGCAGGATACGCAGTATTTT. Its translation: CASSVATIGGQDTQYF. The whole variable domain, remainder taken from reference TRBV9 and TRBJ2-3, is DSGVTQTPKHLITATGQRVTLRCSPRSGDLSVYWYQQSLDQGLQFLIQYYNGEERAKGNILERFSAQQFPDLHSELNLSSLELGDSALYFCASSVATIGGQDTQYFGPGTRLTVL.